Presented here are 24 T cell receptor beta chains from one specimen sequenced in a study of blood T cell repertoires in COVID-19. The table came from immunoSEQ multiplex PCR; TCRdb's copy has only in-frame clones and leaves some out. In the table there are about 220,000 clones, 90% of which are singletons. The sample comprised PBMCs or T cells enriched from blood (not recorded which). These receptors were taken from a man in his thirties or forties who had been exposed to COVID-19.

The chain uses TRBV19 and TRBJ2-3; 7 nucleotides match TRBD1. The J segment lost 0 bases and the V segment lost 1 base, leaving 19 bases of the junction unmatched. This CDR3 has 21 residues. Germline assignment: CDR1 LNHDA and CDR2 SQIVND (reference sequence). CDR3 coding DNA: TGTGCCAGTAGTATAGGGGCAGCTCGGGGTCAACAACAGGGGAGCACAGATACGCAGTATTTT. As protein: CASSIGAARGQQQGSTDTQYF.

V usage is TRBV11-2 and J usage is TRBJ2-2; D gene ambiguous. CDR1 and CDR2 (germline): SGHAT, FQNNGV. The CDR3 is 16 residues long. Between the trimmed V and J ends, which lost 1 base and 6 bases, there was a span of 15 bases. The CDR3 protein is CASSLVNRVLSGELFF. CDR3 nucleotides: TGTGCCAGCAGCTTAGTAAATCGGGTATTGTCCGGGGAGCTGTTTTTT.

The J gene is TRBJ1-4, the V gene TRBV12-2; TRBD1 is the table's D call and was not checked against the DNA. TRBV12-2 is noted as a pseudogene. This CDR3 has 16 amino acids. CDR3 nucleotide sequence: TGTGCAAGTCGCTTAGAATGGGACAGGGGACCTGAAAAACTGTTTTTT. Translating it yields CASRLEWDRGPEKLFF.

The gene calls are TRBV7-9 and TRBJ2-3, with 8 bases that match TRBD1. The CDR3 extends over 15 amino acids. Germline-derived CDR1 and CDR2 are SEHNR and FQNEAQ (reference sequence). The J segment lost 1 base and the V segment lost 3 bases, leaving 3 bases of the junction unmatched. The CDR3 sequence is CASSFKTGGTDTQYF. In DNA, the CDR3 is TGTGCCAGCAGCTTTAAGACAGGGGGCACAGATACGCAGTATTTT.

The chain joins TRBV5-4 to TRBJ1-1, with 8 bases matching TRBD1. V shed 1 base, J shed 5 bases, and the junction held 7 bases outside the gene matches. The CDR3 has 15 residues. Germline loops: CDR1 SGHNT, CDR2 YYREEE (reference sequence). The CDR3 DNA follows: TGTGCCAGCAGCTTGTTAGGACAGGGAGGGACTGAAGCTTTCTTT. It is translated as CASSLLGQGGTEAFF. Full variable domain (outside the CDR3, taken from reference TRBV5-4 and TRBJ1-1): ETGVTQSPTHLIKTRGQQVTLRCSSQSGHNTVSWYQQALGQGPQFIFQYYREEENGRGNFPPRFSGLQFPNYSSELNVNALELDDSALYLCASSLLGQGGTEAFFGQGTRLTVV.

The chain uses TRBV7-6 and TRBJ2-3, with 12 bases that match TRBD2. CDR1 and CDR2 from the germline V gene are SGHVS and FNYEAQ. Germline trimming cut 3 bases from V and 5 bases from J; bases unmatched to any gene: 6. The CDR3 extends over 16 amino acids. Here the CDR3 DNA reads TGTGCCAGCAGCTTCGAACTAGCGGGGGGTGGAGATACGCAGTATTTT. Amino acids: CASSFELAGGGDTQYF.

The sample holds a few counts of this clone. The chain uses TRBV5-5 and TRBJ1-2, with D possibly being TRBD1 (6 bases). The V and J ends lost 4 bases and 0 bases respectively, with 10 bases between them. CDR3 size: 14 residues. The germline V gene has CDR1 SGHKS and CDR2 YYEKEE (reference sequence). The CDR3 spells CASSQDRPNYGYTF. For the CDR3, the DNA is TGTGCCAGCAGCCAAGACAGGCCTAACTATGGCTACACCTTC.

V is TRBV2 and J is TRBJ1-5; D is ambiguous. V was clipped by 6 bases and J by 2 bases, with 14 bases between them. Germline-derived CDR1 and CDR2 are SNHLY and FYNNEI. The CDR3 is 15 residues long. As DNA, the CDR3 is TGTGCCAGCAGATCGTCGTTTGTAGGCAATCAGCCCCAGCATTTT. This translates into CASRSSFVGNQPQHF.

The CDR3 DNA reads TGTGCCAGCAGTTTATTTGGGGCCCAGGGTTATCAGCCCCAGCATTTT. This encodes CASSLFGAQGYQPQHF. This chain connects TRBV28 to TRBJ1-5; TRBD1 is a possible D gene (5 bases). CDR3 length equals 16 residues. V lost 1 base and J lost 5, with 15 bases in between. In germline, CDR1 is MDHEN, CDR2 SYDVKM.

The J gene is TRBJ2-5, the V gene TRBV19; 9 bases align to TRBD2. The CDR3 is 15 residues long. Germline CDR1 LNHDA, CDR2 SQIVND (reference sequence). V lost 6 bases to trimming and J lost 5 bases; unmatched junction nucleotides: 10. In DNA form, the CDR3 reads TGTGCCAGTAGCCCCGCGGGGGGGCCGCGGGAGACCCAGTACTTC. Translation: CASSPAGGPRETQYF.

This chain connects TRBV7-9 to TRBJ1-4, with 9 nucleotides matching TRBD1. Germline V CDR1 and CDR2: SEHNR, FQNEAQ (reference sequence). The CDR3 consists of 15 residues. Trimming took 5 bases from V and 5 from J; bases not matched to a gene: 6. The DNA for the CDR3 is TGTGCCAGCAGCCGAACAGGGGGCTGGAATGAAAAACTGTTTTTT. Translation: CASSRTGGWNEKLFF.

This clone was observed a handful of times. V is TRBV5-4 and J is TRBJ2-1; 9 bases match TRBD2. The CDR3 is 15 amino acids. CDR1 is SGHNT and CDR2 is YYREEE in the germline V gene (reference sequence). Trimming at V came to 1 base and at J to 8 bases, leaving 7 bases not matched to a gene. As DNA, the CDR3 is TGTGCCAGCAGCTTGACTAGCGGGCTCATGGATGAGCAGTTCTTC. This translates into CASSLTSGLMDEQFF. Looking up the rest from reference TRBV5-4 and TRBJ2-1 gives the full variable domain: ETGVTQSPTHLIKTRGQQVTLRCSSQSGHNTVSWYQQALGQGPQFIFQYYREEENGRGNFPPRFSGLQFPNYSSELNVNALELDDSALYLCASSLTSGLMDEQFFGPGTRLTVL.

V usage is TRBV20-1 and J usage is TRBJ1-4; TRBD1 is a possible D gene (5 bases). The CDR3 runs 13 residues. Trimming left V 3 bases short and J 4 bases short, with 9 bases between. The germline V gene has CDR1 DFQATT and CDR2 SNEGSKA (reference sequence). CDR3 sequence reads: CSASTGINEKLFF. The CDR3 region has the DNA TGCAGTGCTAGTACAGGCATTAATGAAAAACTGTTTTTT.

V and J are TRBV11-2 and TRBJ1-2, with D maybe TRBD1 (6 bases). Germline V gene data show CDR1 as SGHAT and CDR2 as FQNNGV. V was clipped by 6 bases and J by 11 bases, with 19 bases between them. This CDR3 has 13 amino acids. The DNA for the CDR3 is TGTGCCAGCAGTCCCGGACAGCTATGGGGATACACCTTC. This sequence encodes CASSPGQLWGYTF.

V and J are TRBV5-1 and TRBJ1-4; D is possibly TRBD1 (5 bases). There are 15 residues in the CDR3. With 2 bases removed from V and 2 bases from J, the gap between germline ends came to 10 bases. CDR1 is SGHRS, CDR2 YFSETQ, per germline. CDR3 sequence: CASSFLTATNEKLFF. The CDR3 DNA follows: TGCGCCAGCAGCTTTTTGACAGCGACTAATGAAAAACTGTTTTTT.

A word on this clone: The same CDR3 arises from other DNA sequences in this sample as well. The rearrangement links TRBV7-9 to TRBJ1-1, with a weak D call TRBD1 (6 bases). This CDR3 spans 13 amino acids. Germline values: CDR1 SEHNR, CDR2 FQNEAQ (reference sequence). Trimming pared 5 bases from V and 1 base from J, leaving 8 bases between. The CDR3 region is CASSTQGNTEAFF. The DNA of the CDR3 is TGTGCCAGCAGCACACAGGGGAACACTGAAGCTTTCTTT.

The chain links TRBV11-2 to TRBJ2-2, with 9 nucleotides matching TRBD2. In germline, CDR1 is SGHAT, CDR2 FQNNGV. V trimming: 2 bases; J trimming: 15 bases; junction bases outside the gene matches: 7. CDR3 size: 13 residues. The CDR3 DNA follows: TGTGCCAGCAGCTTATGGGGGACTAGCAAGTTGTTTTTT. Amino acid sequence: CASSLWGTSKLFF.

This chain links TRBV5-6 with TRBJ1-2; D is uncertain. This CDR3 region has 14 residues. Germline CDR1 SGHDT, CDR2 YYEEEE. V lost 0 bases and J 10 bases, leaving 16 bases between the germline ends. Written as DNA, the CDR3 is TGTGCCAGCAGCTTGGGTAGTTCGGTAATTGACTACACCTTC. Its protein is CASSLGSSVIDYTF.

The chain uses TRBV13 and TRBJ2-3; 7 bases are a match to TRBD2. The V gene's germline CDR1 is PRHDT and CDR2 FYEKMQ (reference sequence). This CDR3 spans 15 amino acids. V trimming: 5 bases; J trimming: 0 bases; junction bases outside the gene matches: 5. The CDR3 is CASSLSGISTDTQYF. CDR3 DNA: TGTGCCAGCAGCCTAAGCGGGATTAGCACAGATACGCAGTATTTT. The full variable domain, in which reference TRBV13 and TRBJ2-3 provide the parts outside the CDR3, is AAGVIQSPRHLIKEKRETATLKCYPIPRHDTVYWYQQGPGQDPQFLISFYEKMQSDKGSIPDRFSAQQFSDYHSELNMSSLELGDSALYFCASSLSGISTDTQYFGPGTRLTVL.

The chain employs TRBV29-1 and TRBJ2-3; D possibly corresponds to TRBD2 (6 bases). From germline, CDR1 is SQVTM and CDR2 ANQGSEA. Deletions cut 6 bases from V and 1 base from J, with 14 bases between. There are 14 residues in the CDR3. The CDR3 nucleotides are TGCAGCGTCGACGGGACTTCAGGCACAGATACGCAGTATTTT. Its protein is CSVDGTSGTDTQYF.

The chain recombines TRBV2 with TRBJ1-1, with D possibly matching TRBD1 (5 bases). V lost 4 bases, J lost 4 bases, and 10 bases lay in between. There are 13 residues in the CDR3. Germline lookup yields CDR1 SNHLY and CDR2 FYNNEI. Here the CDR3 reads CASSAGFSTEAFF. Here the CDR3 DNA reads TGTGCCAGCAGTGCAGGGTTCAGCACTGAAGCTTTCTTT.

The chain's CDR3 is CASSSPRPPTSYRTGELFF. CDR3 sequence (DNA): TGTGCCAGCAGCTCCCCCCGCCCACCTACTAGTTACCGCACCGGGGAGCTGTTTTTT. The chain recombines TRBV7-2 with TRBJ2-2; perhaps TRBD2 as D (5 bases). Germline CDR1 reads SGHTA; CDR2 reads FQGNSA. Trimming pared 4 bases from V and 4 bases from J, leaving 25 bases between. The length of the CDR3 is 19 residues.

The chain employs TRBV3-1 (or the pseudogene TRBV3-2) and TRBJ1-2; TRBD1 matches 9 bases. The CDR3 totals 19 residues. Germline CDR1 LGHDT, CDR2 YNNKEL (reference sequence). V lost 0 bases, J lost 5 bases, and 16 bases stayed unmatched. The CDR3 here is CASSQDLVLFTGGGYGYTF. CDR3 coding DNA: TGTGCCAGCAGCCAAGATCTAGTCCTCTTCACAGGGGGCGGTTATGGCTACACCTTC.

The chain recombines TRBV5-1 with TRBJ1-6, with D possibly matching TRBD1 (6 bases). Germline assignment: CDR1 SGHRS and CDR2 YFSETQ. V lost 4 bases, J lost 18 bases, and 17 bases lay in between. CDR3 size: 12 residues. The CDR3 nucleotides are TGCGCCAGCAGCCTGACAGGCGAAATTCCCCACTTT. Encoded protein: CASSLTGEIPHF.